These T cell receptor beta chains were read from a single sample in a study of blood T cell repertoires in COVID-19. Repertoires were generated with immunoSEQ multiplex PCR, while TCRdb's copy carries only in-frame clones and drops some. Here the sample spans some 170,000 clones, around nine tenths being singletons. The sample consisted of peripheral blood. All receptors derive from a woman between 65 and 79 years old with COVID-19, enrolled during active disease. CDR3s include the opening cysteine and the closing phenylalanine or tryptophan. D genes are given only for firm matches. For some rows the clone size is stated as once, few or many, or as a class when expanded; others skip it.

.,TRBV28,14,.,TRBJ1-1,CATIRMAGYTEAFF,TGTGCCACCATACGGATGGCGGGCTACACTGAAGCTTTCTTT
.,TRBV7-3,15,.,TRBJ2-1,CASSQAWGVGNEQFF,TGTGCCAGCAGCCAGGCCTGGGGAGTGGGAAATGAGCAGTTCTTC
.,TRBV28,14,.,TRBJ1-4,CASSPSGEGEKLFF,TGTGCCAGCAGTCCATCAGGGGAAGGGGAAAAACTGTTTTTT
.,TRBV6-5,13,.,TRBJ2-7,CASSYSYGYEQYF,TGTGCCAGCAGTTACTCGTACGGCTACGAGCAGTACTTC
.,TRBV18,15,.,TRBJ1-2,CASSPRTPDDYGYTF,TGTGCCAGCTCACCACGGACACCGGACGACTATGGCTACACCTTC
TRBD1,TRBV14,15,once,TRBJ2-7,CASSQDPGQPYEQYF,TGTGCCAGCAGCCAGGACCCGGGACAGCCCTACGAGCAGTACTTC
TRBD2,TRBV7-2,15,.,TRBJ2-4,CASSLLAGAKNIQYF,TGTGCCAGCAGCTTGCTAGCGGGAGCCAAAAACATTCAGTACTTC
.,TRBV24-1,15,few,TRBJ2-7,CATSDTGGHPYEQYF,TGTGCCACCAGTGATACAGGCGGACACCCCTACGAGCAGTACTTC
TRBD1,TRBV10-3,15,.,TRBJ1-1,CAITSQGPPNTEAFF,TGTGCCATCACCTCACAGGGGCCCCCGAACACTGAAGCTTTCTTT
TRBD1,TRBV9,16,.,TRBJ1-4,CASSVVGTGAREKLFF,TGTGCCAGCAGCGTGGTGGGGACAGGGGCAAGGGAAAAACTGTTTTTT
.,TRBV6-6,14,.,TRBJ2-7,CASSPARGSYEQYF,TGTGCCAGCAGTCCGGCACGGGGGTCCTACGAGCAGTACTTC
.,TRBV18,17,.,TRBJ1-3,CASSPPFDPGTGNTIYF,TGTGCCAGCTCACCACCTTTCGATCCGGGTACCGGAAACACCATATATTTT
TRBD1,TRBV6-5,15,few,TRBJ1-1,CASRPTYRGNTEAFF,TGTGCCAGCAGGCCTACTTACAGGGGGAACACTGAAGCTTTCTTT
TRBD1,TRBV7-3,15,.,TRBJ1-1,CASSLTTGGYTEAFF,TGTGCCAGCAGCTTAACAACAGGGGGGTACACTGAAGCTTTCTTT
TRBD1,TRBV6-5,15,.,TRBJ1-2,CASRPGTGGGYGYTF,TGTGCCAGCAGGCCCGGGACAGGGGGCGGGTATGGCTACACCTTC
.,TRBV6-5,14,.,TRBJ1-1,CASSTTGINTEAFF,TGTGCCAGCAGTACAACAGGGATAAACACTGAAGCTTTCTTT
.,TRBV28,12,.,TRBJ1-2,CASSWTEDGYTF,TGTGCCAGCAGTTGGACAGAAGATGGCTACACCTTC
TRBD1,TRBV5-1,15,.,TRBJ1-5,CASSFTTGVNQPQHF,TGCGCCAGCAGCTTTACAACAGGGGTCAATCAGCCCCAGCATTTT
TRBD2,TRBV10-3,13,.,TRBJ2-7,CAISEREGSEQYF,TGTGCCATCAGTGAACGGGAGGGCTCCGAGCAGTACTTC
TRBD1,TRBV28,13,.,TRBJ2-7,CASRGQGSREQYF,TGTGCCAGCAGGGGACAGGGGTCGCGGGAGCAGTACTTC
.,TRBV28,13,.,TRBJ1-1,CASSFSGVTEAFF,TGTGCCAGCAGTTTCTCAGGGGTCACTGAAGCTTTCTTT
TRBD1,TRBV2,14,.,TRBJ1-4,CASTTGQGNEKLFF,TGTGCCAGCACAACAGGACAGGGAAACGAAAAACTGTTTTTT
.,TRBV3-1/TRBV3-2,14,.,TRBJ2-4,CASSLWQAKNIQYF,TGTGCCAGCAGCCTATGGCAAGCCAAAAACATTCAGTACTTC
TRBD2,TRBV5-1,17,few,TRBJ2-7,CASSLAGGGRRFYEQYF,TGCGCCAGCAGCTTGGCGGGGGGCGGGAGGAGATTCTACGAGCAGTACTTC
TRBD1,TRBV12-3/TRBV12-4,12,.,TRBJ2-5,CASSKQGPTQYF,TGTGCCAGCAGCAAACAGGGGCCGACCCAGTACTTC
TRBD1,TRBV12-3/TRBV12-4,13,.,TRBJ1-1,CASSSTGVTEAFF,TGTGCCAGCAGTTCCACAGGGGTGACTGAAGCTTTCTTT
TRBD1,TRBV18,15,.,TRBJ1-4,CASSHTGGLGEKLFF,TGTGCCAGCTCCCACACAGGGGGTCTGGGTGAAAAACTGTTTTTT
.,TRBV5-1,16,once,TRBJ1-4,CASSLNWQEGNEKLFF,TGCGCCAGCAGCTTGAACTGGCAGGAGGGGAATGAAAAACTGTTTTTT
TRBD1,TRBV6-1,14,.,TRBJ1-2,CASTRDRGDDGYTF,TGTGCCAGCACCCGGGACAGGGGTGACGATGGCTACACCTTC
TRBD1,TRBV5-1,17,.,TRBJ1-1,CASSSPRTGVRDTEAFF,TGCGCCAGCAGCTCGCCAAGGACAGGGGTTAGAGACACTGAAGCTTTCTTT
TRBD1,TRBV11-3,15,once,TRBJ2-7,CASSLPGTGGYEQYF,TGTGCCAGCAGCCTCCCGGGGACAGGGGGGTACGAGCAGTACTTC
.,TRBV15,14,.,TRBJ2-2,CATSRALQAGELFF,TGTGCCACCAGCAGAGCATTACAGGCCGGGGAGCTGTTTTTT
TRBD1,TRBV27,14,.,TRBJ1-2,CASSSPGGVGGYTF,TGTGCCAGCAGTTCACCAGGGGGCGTGGGTGGCTACACCTTC
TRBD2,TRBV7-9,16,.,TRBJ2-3,CASSSGAGARTDTQYF,TGTGCCAGCAGCTCAGGAGCGGGAGCGAGGACAGATACGCAGTATTTT
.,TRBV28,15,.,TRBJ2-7,CASSPSWDNTYEQYF,TGTGCCAGCAGCCCAAGTTGGGACAACACCTACGAGCAGTACTTC
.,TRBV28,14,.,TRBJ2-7,CASRSPTSSYEQYF,TGTGCCAGCAGATCTCCTACTAGCTCCTACGAGCAGTACTTC
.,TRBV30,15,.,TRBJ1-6,CAWSVLLAANSPLHF,TGTGCCTGGAGTGTACTACTGGCGGCTAATTCACCCCTCCACTTT
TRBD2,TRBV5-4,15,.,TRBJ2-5,CASSNRLAGQETQYF,TGTGCCAGCAGCAACCGACTAGCGGGACAGGAGACCCAGTACTTC
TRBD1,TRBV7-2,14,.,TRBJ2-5,CASSPDRVTQTQYF,TGTGCCAGCAGCCCCGACAGGGTCACGCAGACCCAGTACTTC
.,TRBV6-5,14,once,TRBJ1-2,CASTQVQGRHGYTF,TGTGCCAGCACCCAAGTACAGGGCAGACATGGCTACACCTTC
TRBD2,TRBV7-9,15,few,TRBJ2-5,CASSPLRGDRETQYF,TGTGCCAGCAGCCCACTCCGGGGGGACCGGGAGACCCAGTACTTC